These 18 T cell receptor beta chains came from one sample sequenced in a study of OX40 agonist ivuxolimab in advanced cancers. This table comes from immunoSEQ multiplex PCR, and its TCRdb copy is limited to in-frame clones, with some not included. The table shows approximately 70,000 clones, with about 82% occurring only once. The sequenced sample was CD4+ or CD8+ T cells sorted from blood, obtained in a trial of the OX40 agonist ivuxolimab. These TCRs come from an adult with an advanced solid tumor such as melanoma, head and neck, liver or kidney cancer.

The J gene is TRBJ2-2, the V gene TRBV18; TRBD1 or TRBD2 may be the D gene (5 bases each). Deletions cut 5 bases from V and 6 bases from J, with 16 bases between. The CDR3 loop spans 15 amino acids. Germline V CDR1 and CDR2: KGHSH, LQKENI. The CDR3 DNA follows: TGTGCCAGCTCAGTAAAACCTGGGGGTTCCGGGGAGCTGTTTTTT. This gives the protein CASSVKPGGSGELFF.

The chain has TRBV6-6 and TRBJ1-3; D unclear. In germline, CDR1 is MNHNY, CDR2 SVGAGI (reference sequence). The CDR3 covers 13 residues. The V end lost 4 bases, the J end lost 1 base, and 5 bases lay between the germline ends. CDR3 residues: CASSSPSGNTIYF. CDR3 sequence (DNA): TGTGCCAGCAGTTCTCCATCTGGAAACACCATATATTTT.

About this clone itself: The germline gene is not matched at one end of the junction; a read error may be the cause. The rearrangement uses TRBV2 and TRBJ1-4; D is unresolved. In germline, CDR1 is SNHLY, CDR2 FYNNEI. This CDR3 contains 11 residues. CDR3 bases: TGTGCCAGCAATGAAACCCTTAAACTGTTTTTT. Translated, it gives CASNETLKLFF.

The chain employs TRBV7-9 and TRBJ1-2; 10 bases are shared with TRBD1. CDR3 size: 15 residues. CDR1 SEHNR and CDR2 FQNEAQ come from the germline V gene (reference sequence). V trimming: 5 bases; J trimming: 3 bases; junction bases outside the gene matches: 6. In nucleotides, the CDR3 is TGTGCCAGCAGCACAGACAGGGGGCAATACTATGGCTACACCTTC. Protein sequence: CASSTDRGQYYGYTF.

The chain uses TRBV21-1 and TRBJ2-7; the table's D call, TRBD1, has no DNA check behind it. TRBV21-1 is reported as a pseudogene. CDR3 length: 14 amino acids. CDR3: CASSKLRDTDEQYF. Written as DNA, the CDR3 is TGTGCCAGCAGCAAACTGAGGGACACCGACGAGCAGTACTTC.

This clone was seen only a few times. The genes are TRBV7-2 and TRBJ1-3; D is unresolved. The V and J ends lost 2 bases and 1 base respectively, with 15 bases between them. CDR1 is SGHTA and CDR2 is FQGNSA in the germline V gene. This CDR3 has 17 residues. The CDR3 loop reads CASSLSSARVSGNTIYF. CDR3 nucleotides: TGTGCCAGCAGCTTAAGCTCAGCGCGAGTGTCTGGAAACACCATATATTTT.

The chain couples TRBV28 to TRBJ1-4; the D is unclear. With 6 bases removed from V and 5 bases from J, the gap between germline ends came to 16 bases. The CDR3 extends over 15 amino acids. CDR1 is MDHEN, CDR2 SYDVKM, per germline. The CDR3 DNA reads as TGTGCCAGCAGCCGCGATGGGGTGGGGAATGAAAAACTGTTTTTT. Amino acid sequence: CASSRDGVGNEKLFF.

As regards this clone: A far larger clone is only one base removed, so a read error is likely. The chain is built from TRBV6-6 and TRBJ1-2, with D perhaps matching TRBD1 (6 bases). CDR3 length equals 13 residues. CDR1 is MNHNY and CDR2 is SVGAGI in the germline V gene (reference sequence). Trimming shortened V by 6 bases and J by 3 bases, and 11 bases separated the two germline ends. The CDR3 region has the DNA TGTGCCAGCAGGACAGGACAGCACTATGGCTACACCTTC. It yields the protein CASRTGQHYGYTF.

This clone was detected only once. The chain employs TRBV5-5 and TRBJ1-6; 9 positions agree with TRBD1. With 4 bases clipped from V and 9 bases from J, the junction kept 17 bases outside the gene matches. This CDR3 spans 18 amino acids. Germline values: CDR1 SGHKS, CDR2 YYEKEE (reference sequence). The CDR3: CASSPTIRDRVLTSPLHF. The CDR3 nucleotides read TGTGCCAGCAGCCCAACAATCCGGGACAGGGTTCTTACTTCACCCCTCCACTTT.

This rearrangement joins TRBV14 to TRBJ1-1; possible D gene TRBD1, 5 bases. Trimming removed 2 bases from V and 2 bases from J, with 12 bases in between. Germline CDR1 reads SGHDN; CDR2 reads FVKESK. This CDR3 region has 15 residues. This CDR3 reads CASSQTRAGNTEAFF. The CDR3 coding sequence is TGTGCCAGCAGCCAAACCAGGGCAGGTAACACTGAAGCTTTCTTT.

This rearrangement joins TRBV5-1 to TRBJ1-2; 12 bases line up with TRBD1. The trim removed 0 bases at V and 8 bases at J, leaving 2 bases unmatched. The CDR3 is 14 amino acids. Germline loops: CDR1 SGHRS, CDR2 YFSETQ. The CDR3 DNA reads TGCGCCAGCAGCTTGGCGGGACAGGGGGCCGGCTACACCTTC. Amino acid sequence: CASSLAGQGAGYTF.

This chain connects TRBV29-1 to TRBJ1-1, with 7 bases aligning to TRBD1. Trimming cost V 3 bases and J 3 bases; bases outside gene matches: 4. This CDR3 is 13 amino acids long. Germline CDR1 reads SQVTM; CDR2 reads ANQGSEA. For the CDR3, the DNA is TGCAGCGTTGATAGGCAGGGGGACACTGAAGCTTTCTTT. Translating gives CSVDRQGDTEAFF.

The rearrangement links TRBV11-2 to TRBJ2-5; TRBD1 aligns across 7 bases. With the DNA end fitting TRBJ2-7 better, the J assignment may be wrong. The CDR3 is 15 amino acids. Germline V gene data show CDR1 as SGHAT and CDR2 as FQNNGV. DNA of the CDR3: TGTGCCACTCGACAGGGTTCAAGCGGATCCTACGAGCAGTACTTC. Its protein product is CATRQGSSGSYEQYF.

This clone came up a few times. J is TRBJ2-6 and V is TRBV11-2, with D perhaps being TRBD1 or TRBD2 (5 bases each). Germline lookup yields CDR1 SGHAT and CDR2 FQNNGV. This CDR3 is built from 17 residues. Between the trimmed V and J ends, which lost 6 bases and 2 bases, there was a span of 17 bases. CDR3 amino acids: CASRSTRGRTGANVLTF. CDR3 DNA sequence: TGTGCCAGCAGATCCACCCGGGGCCGAACTGGGGCCAACGTCCTGACTTTC.

The chain recombines TRBV9 with TRBJ1-6; possibly TRBD1 for D (5 bases). Trimming took off 4 bases at V and 10 bases at J, with 21 bases between the two ends. Per germline, CDR1 SGDLS and CDR2 YYNGEE. This CDR3 is 16 amino acids long. As DNA, the CDR3 is TGTGCCAGCAGCCCCTTGCCGGGGACCCAGGCGTCACCCCTCCACTTT. Amino acids: CASSPLPGTQASPLHF.

This clone is a singleton in its sample. This chain connects TRBV5-6 to TRBJ2-3, with TRBD2 as a possible D gene (6 bases). With 7 bases removed from V and 2 bases from J, the gap between germline ends came to 14 bases. The CDR3 loop spans 14 amino acids. Germline V gene lookup returns CDR1 SGHDT and CDR2 YYEEEE. DNA of the CDR3: TGTGCCAGCCAGGAAGGGAGGACCACAGATACGCAGTATTTT. Translated: CASQEGRTTDTQYF. Using reference TRBV5-6 and TRBJ2-3 for the parts outside the CDR3, the full variable domain is DAGVTQSPTHLIKTRGQQVTLRCSPKSGHDTVSWYQQALGQGPQFIFQYYEEEERQRGNFPDRFSGHQFPNYSSELNVNALLLGDSALYLCASQEGRTTDTQYFGPGTRLTVL.

J is TRBJ1-2 and V is TRBV18, with unresolved D. Germline loops: CDR1 KGHSH, CDR2 LQKENI. V lost 4 bases and J lost 2, with 14 bases in between. The length of the CDR3 is 15 residues. DNA of the CDR3: TGTGCCAGCTCACAATTCGTCACATCGAACTATGGCTACACCTTC. Protein: CASSQFVTSNYGYTF.

The chain uses TRBV9 and TRBJ2-3; D is perhaps TRBD1 (6 bases). V was pared by 6 bases and J by 5 bases, with 13 bases between. This CDR3 is 13 amino acids long. The germline gives CDR1 SGDLS, CDR2 YYNGEE. The DNA for the CDR3 is TGTGCCAGCAACGACAGGACGGGAGATACGCAGTATTTT. Protein product: CASNDRTGDTQYF.